What follows are 16 T cell receptor beta chains derived from one specimen sequenced in a study of T cell clonality in common variable immunodeficiency. Produced via immunoSEQ multiplex PCR; TCRdb's table is partial and in-frame only. In total the sample includes around 55,000 clones, none of them seen once. The sequenced material came from peripheral blood mononuclear cells. The source of these receptors is a person aged 18 to 75 in good health.

In its sample, this clone was seen a few times. Read coverage stops 3 residues before the CDR3 terminus; the germline J gene supplies the remainder. V and J are TRBV7-9 and TRBJ1-1; TRBD1 is a possible D gene (5 bases). Germline lookup yields CDR1 SEHNR and CDR2 FQNEAQ (reference sequence). The CDR3 has 15 amino acids. The covered CDR3 bases are TGTGCCAGCAGCTTACTGGGCGGGGGTGTGAATGAG. This encodes CASSLLGGGVNE. The entire CDR3 protein reads CASSLLGGGVNEAFF.

This clone was recorded at least ten times. The CDR3 extends 3 residues past the end of the read, so its final part is completed from the germline J gene. The V gene is TRBV19, the J gene TRBJ2-2, with D unclear. Germline V gene lookup returns CDR1 LNHDA and CDR2 SQIVND (reference sequence). The CDR3 runs to 15 residues. V was clipped by 3 bases and J by 0 bases, with 8 bases between them. This CDR3 is CASSITSANTGELFF. The CDR3 DNA, read in part, is TGTGCCAGTAGTATTACAAGCGCGAACACCGGGGAG.

This clone was observed at least ten times. One junction end disagrees with the germline gene, perhaps due to a read error. From the germline J gene comes the end of the CDR3, since the read stops 3 residues before it. The V and J genes are TRBV4-2 and TRBJ2-2, with a possible D match to TRBD2 (5 bases). Germline values: CDR1 LGHNA, CDR2 YNFKEQ. This CDR3 comprises 14 residues. Incomplete CDR3 DNA: TGCGCCAGCACCCAAGGACTCAACACCGGGGAG. Translating gives CASTQGLNTGE. The whole CDR3 reads CASTQGLNTGELFF.

To note about this clone: The DNA ends 3 residues before the CDR3 does, and the rest of the CDR3 is filled in from the germline J gene. The chain recombines TRBV11-2 with TRBJ2-3; tentative D call: TRBD1 (6 bases). The CDR3 spans 14 residues. V was cut by 0 bases and J by 6 bases, with 10 bases left in between. Germline assignment: CDR1 SGHAT and CDR2 FQNNGV. Here the CDR3 reads CASSLEGAGDTQYF. The CDR3 DNA, read in part, is TGTGCCAGCAGCTTAGAGGGGGCCGGGGATACG.

This clone was seen many times. The DNA ends 3 residues before the CDR3 does, and the rest of the CDR3 is filled in from the germline J gene. The chain carries TRBV19 and TRBJ2-1, with 7 bases that match TRBD2. CDR3 size: 15 residues. Per the germline V gene, CDR1 is LNHDA and CDR2 is SQIVND (reference sequence). The V and J ends lost 3 bases and 3 bases, in that order; junction bases with no gene match: 5. The CDR3 loop reads CASSILGLDYNEQFF. The part of the CDR3 DNA that was read is TGTGCCAGTAGTATTCTAGGACTAGACTACAATGAG.

As regards this clone: The junction differs from germline at one of its ends, possibly a read error. The sequenced CDR3 bases are TGTGCCAGCAGCTTAGTTGGCGGCGCGAACACCAGGGAG. It is translated as CASSLVGGANTRE. The CDR3 in full is CASSLVGGANTRELFF. The genes are TRBV7-8 and TRBJ2-2; D uncertain. Read coverage stops 3 residues before the CDR3 terminus; the germline J gene supplies the remainder. The CDR3 length is 16 residues. Per germline, CDR1 SGHVS and CDR2 FQNEAQ.

This clone was detected ten times or more. The read is 3 residues too short to cover the CDR3 end, so that end is filled in from the germline J gene. This sequence joins TRBV20-1 and TRBJ2-2, with a tentative D call TRBD2 (6 bases). Germline loops: CDR1 DFQATT, CDR2 SNEGSKA (reference sequence). The CDR3 length is 13 residues. Between the trimmed V and J ends, which lost 6 bases and 4 bases, there was a span of 12 bases. The sequenced CDR3 bases are TGCAGTGCGTCGGGACTGCTCACCGGGGAG. It translates to CSASGLLTGE. The full CDR3 reads CSASGLLTGELFF.

This clone showed up many times. The read finishes 3 residues shy of the CDR3 end, and the germline J gene is used to complete it. The chain links TRBV4-2 to TRBJ1-1; D gene unclear. Germline V gene data show CDR1 as LGHNA and CDR2 as YNFKEQ. With 0 bases removed from V and 0 bases from J, the gap between germline ends came to 8 bases. The CDR3 runs to 15 residues. CDR3 residues: CASSQDTRMNTEAFF. The part of the CDR3 DNA that was read is TGTGCCAGCAGCCAAGATACTAGGATGAACACTGAA.

This clone appeared a few times. The read ends 3 residues before the CDR3 terminus; that terminus is restored from the germline J gene. The rearrangement links TRBV2 to TRBJ1-5, with TRBD1 as a possible D gene (5 bases). The V end was cut by 4 bases, the J end by 0 bases, with 13 bases between. Looked up from germline, CDR1 is SNHLY and CDR2 is FYNNEI. The CDR3 has 16 amino acids. The CDR3 sequence is CASSGEGAHSNQPQHF. CDR3 DNA, as far as it was read: TGTGCCAGCAGTGGGGAAGGGGCCCATAGCAATCAGCCC. Combining the CDR3 with reference TRBV2 and TRBJ1-5 gives the whole variable domain EPEVTQTPSHQVTQMGQEVILRCVPISNHLYFYWYRQILGQKVEFLVSFYNNEISEKSEIFDDQFSVERPDGSNFTLKIRSTKLEDSAMYFCASSGEGAHSNQPQHFGDGTRLSIL.

This clone appeared many times. The germline gene is not matched at one end of the junction; a read error may be the cause. The read comes to an end 3 residues before the CDR3 does, leaving the germline J gene to fill in the end. The chain combines TRBV4-2 with TRBJ2-2; the D gene could be TRBD1 or TRBD2 (6 bases each). CDR3 length: 18 residues. CDR1 and CDR2 (germline): LGHNA, YNFKEQ. CDR3 amino acids: CASSSGVPGTSNTGELFF. CDR3 DNA (partial): TGCGCCAGCAGCTCGGGAGTCCCCGGGACATCGAACACCGGGGAG.

Only a few counts were recorded for this clone. The read stops 3 residues short of the end of the CDR3; the missing end is completed from the germline J gene. The chain joins TRBV11-2 to TRBJ2-7; 14 bases map to TRBD2. The junction had 3 bases not matched to a gene; V was cut back by 5 bases and J by 3 bases. Looked up from germline, CDR1 is SGHAT and CDR2 is FQNNGV. CDR3 length equals 15 residues. CDR3 DNA, as far as it was read: TGTGCCAGCAGCCGGACTAGCGGGGGGCACTACGAG. Its translation: CASSRTSGGHYE. The entire CDR3 is CASSRTSGGHYEQYF.

This clone was picked up many times. The CDR3 goes on 3 residues after the read ends, and that part is filled in from the germline J gene. This chain connects TRBV19 to TRBJ2-1, with D possibly matching TRBD2 (5 bases). This CDR3 comprises 16 residues. Looked up from germline, CDR1 is LNHDA and CDR2 is SQIVND (reference sequence). Trimming removed 3 bases from V and 9 bases from J, with 21 bases in between. The DNA read from the CDR3 is TGTGCCAGTAGTATGTCCGGGGTTATGGCATGGGGTGAG. It encodes CASSMSGVMAWGE. The whole CDR3 protein is CASSMSGVMAWGEQFF.

As to this clone: The sequenced fragment ends 3 residues before the CDR3 boundary, so the rest is inferred from the germline J gene. Other DNA variants within this sample encode the same CDR3. The chain couples TRBV5-1 to TRBJ1-2; possibly TRBD1 for D (6 bases). Germline loops: CDR1 SGHRS, CDR2 YFSETQ. The CDR3 has 14 amino acids. The covered CDR3 bases are TGCGCCAGCAGCTTGGAACAGGGCTTGCGGGGG. Translation: CASSLEQGLRG. The entire CDR3 protein is CASSLEQGLRGYTF.

The table lists this clone with a few counts. The CDR3 goes on 3 residues after the read ends, and that part is filled in from the germline J gene. The rearrangement uses TRBV18 and TRBJ2-7; 7 bases match TRBD1. Trimming took 3 bases from V and 4 from J; bases not matched to a gene: 9. The CDR3 contains 15 residues. CDR1 KGHSH and CDR2 LQKENI come from the germline V gene. The CDR3 DNA, read in part, is TGTGCCAGCTCACCCACAGGGGATAGTTCGTACGAG. Residues: CASSPTGDSSYE. The full CDR3 reads CASSPTGDSSYEQYF.

This clone was recorded at least ten times. The read terminates 3 residues ahead of where the CDR3 ends, so the germline J gene completes it. The chain links TRBV12-3 or TRBV12-4 to TRBJ2-4; 7 bases map to TRBD2. The CDR3 extends over 15 amino acids. After removal of 4 bases from V and 4 bases from J, the junction contained 7 bases not matched to a gene. The CDR3 here is CASSWDYQTKNIQYF. The covered CDR3 bases are TGTGCCAGCAGTTGGGACTATCAGACGAAAAACATT.

This clone occurred many times. The read ends 3 residues before the CDR3 terminus; that terminus is restored from the germline J gene. The rearrangement links TRBV6-2 or TRBV6-3 to TRBJ2-2, with D possibly called TRBD1 or TRBD2 (5 bases each). The CDR3 consists of 16 residues. Germline V gives CDR1 MNHEY, CDR2 SVGEGT. The CDR3 region is CASSIREGSGANVLFF. The part of the CDR3 DNA that was read is TGTGCCAGCAGTATTCGGGAAGGCTCTGGGGCCAACGTG.